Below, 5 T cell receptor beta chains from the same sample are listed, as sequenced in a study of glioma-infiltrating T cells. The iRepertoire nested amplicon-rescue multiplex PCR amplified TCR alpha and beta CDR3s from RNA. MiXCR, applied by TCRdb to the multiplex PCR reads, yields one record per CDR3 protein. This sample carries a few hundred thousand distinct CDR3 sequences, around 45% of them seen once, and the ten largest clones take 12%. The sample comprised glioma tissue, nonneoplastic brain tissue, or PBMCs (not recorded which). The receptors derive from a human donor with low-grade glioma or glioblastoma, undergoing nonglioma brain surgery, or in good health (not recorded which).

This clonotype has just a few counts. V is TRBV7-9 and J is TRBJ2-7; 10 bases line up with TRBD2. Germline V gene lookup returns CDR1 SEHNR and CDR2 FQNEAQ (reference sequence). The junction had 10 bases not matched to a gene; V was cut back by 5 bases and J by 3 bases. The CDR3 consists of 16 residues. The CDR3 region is CASSPRASGSLYEQYF. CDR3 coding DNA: TGTGCCAGCAGCCCCCGGGCTAGCGGGAGTCTCTACGAGCAGTACTTC.

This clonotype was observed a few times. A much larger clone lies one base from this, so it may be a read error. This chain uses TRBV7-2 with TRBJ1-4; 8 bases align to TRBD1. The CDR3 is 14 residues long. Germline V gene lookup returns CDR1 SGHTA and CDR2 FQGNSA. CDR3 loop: CASGLDRGSEKLFF. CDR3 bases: TGTGCCAGCGGCTTAGACAGGGGAAGTGAAAAACTGTTTTTT.

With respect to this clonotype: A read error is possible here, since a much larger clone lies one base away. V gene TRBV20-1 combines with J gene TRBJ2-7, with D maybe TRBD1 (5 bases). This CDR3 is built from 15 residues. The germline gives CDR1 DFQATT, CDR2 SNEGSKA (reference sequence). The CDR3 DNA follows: TGCAGTGCTAGAGACTCGATCGGGTTTTGGGGCGAGAAGTACTTC. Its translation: CSARDSIGFWGEKYF.

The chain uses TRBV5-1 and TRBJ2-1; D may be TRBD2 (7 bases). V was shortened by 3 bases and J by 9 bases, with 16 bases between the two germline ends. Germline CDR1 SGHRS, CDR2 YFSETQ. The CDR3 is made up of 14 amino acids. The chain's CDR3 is CASSSGAGESEQFF. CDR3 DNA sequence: TGCGCCAGCAGCTCAGGGGCGGGGGAGAGTGAGCAGTTCTTC.

This CDR3 is CASSYSSRYHGRVNHNEQYF. The CDR3, as DNA: TGTGCCAGCAGTTACTCGAGCCGATACCATGGTAGGGTCAACCACAACGAGCAGTACTTC. The J gene is TRBJ2-7, the V gene TRBV6-5; D remains unclear. The CDR3 consists of 20 residues. V was pared by 0 bases and J by 5 bases, with 29 bases between. CDR1 is MNHEY, CDR2 SVGAGI, per germline.